This TCR beta chain was documented in a study of post-analysis software for immune sequencing data. Whole-study findings and limits: With TRBV5-6, TRBV5-1 and TRBV20-1 included, about five TRBV segments were more frequent in patients than in controls.

Per germline, CDR1 MGHDK and CDR2 SYGVNS. This CDR3 is 14 amino acids long. Unique molecular identifiers were built into the TCR beta cDNA libraries. MiXCR, run by TCRdb on the PCR reads, gives a single entry per CDR3 protein. The table shows fewer than 600,000 distinct CDR3 sequences, with nearly 45% occurring only once. This clonotype was counted only a few times. Its antigen is undetermined. This receptor was identified in a girl aged 10 to 17 with multiple sclerosis. V gene TRBV25-1 combines with J gene TRBJ2-5; 8 positions match TRBD2. The J call is uncertain, as TRBJ2-7 better fits the DNA end. The sample taken for sequencing was blood. CDR3 loop: CASTRTSSIYEQYF. The CDR3 coding sequence is TGTGCCAGCACCAGGACTAGCTCAATCTACGAGCAGTACTTC.